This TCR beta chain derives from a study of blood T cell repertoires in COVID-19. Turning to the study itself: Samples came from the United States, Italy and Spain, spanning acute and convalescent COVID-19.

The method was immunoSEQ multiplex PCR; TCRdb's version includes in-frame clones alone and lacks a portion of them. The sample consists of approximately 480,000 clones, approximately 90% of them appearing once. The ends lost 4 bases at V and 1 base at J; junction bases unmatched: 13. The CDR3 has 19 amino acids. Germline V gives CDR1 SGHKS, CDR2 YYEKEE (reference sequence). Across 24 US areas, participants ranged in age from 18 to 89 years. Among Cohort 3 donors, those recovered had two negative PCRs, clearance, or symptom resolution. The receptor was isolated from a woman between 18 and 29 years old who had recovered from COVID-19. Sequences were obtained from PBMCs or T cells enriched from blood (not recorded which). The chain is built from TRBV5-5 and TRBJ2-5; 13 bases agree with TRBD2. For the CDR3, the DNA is TGTGCCAGCAGCAGGAAATCCGGGACTAGCGGGGACCTCCAAGAGACCCAGTACTTC. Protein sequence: CASSRKSGTSGDLQETQYF.